This is a list of T cell receptor beta chains from one sample in a study of blood T cells in healthy people across ages. TCRdb redid the calling of the 5' RACE reads with MiXCR, one entry per CDR3 protein. The sample lists some 760,000 distinct CDR3 sequences; more than 20% were seen once. Separately, the same data were catalogued under a study of T cells of mothers and their children.

The sample was blood. The receptors stem from a boy under 18 in good health. CDR3s include the opening cysteine and the closing phenylalanine or tryptophan. A D gene is named only where the DNA matches it firmly. Only some rows state a clone size, as once, few, many or a class for expanded clones.

j_gene | abundance | d_gene | v_gene | CDR3aa | CDR3nt
TRBJ2-7 | . | TRBD1 | TRBV7-9 | CASSFAQGLRLEQYF | TGTGCCAGCAGCTTTGCACAGGGGTTAAGACTCGAGCAGTACTTC
TRBJ2-7 | . | . | TRBV9 | CASSVGDLTDEQYF | TGTGCCAGCAGCGTAGGGGACCTCACCGACGAGCAGTACTTC
TRBJ2-5 | . | TRBD1 | TRBV10-3 | CAISPGQGQETQYF | TGTGCCATCAGTCCAGGACAGGGACAGGAGACCCAGTACTTC
TRBJ2-3 | . | . | TRBV7-9 | CASSFKGPDTQYF | TGTGCCAGCAGCTTCAAAGGCCCAGATACGCAGTATTTT
TRBJ2-7 | . | . | TRBV20-1 | CSARETGTNYEQYF | TGCAGTGCTAGAGAGACCGGGACCAACTACGAGCAGTACTTC
TRBJ2-7 | . | . | TRBV12-3/TRBV12-4 | CASGLVGYEQYF | TGTGCCAGCGGTTTAGTTGGCTACGAGCAGTACTTC
TRBJ2-1 | . | TRBD1 | TRBV25-1 | CASGQAGQGYNEQFF | TGTGCCAGCGGGCAGGCGGGACAGGGGTACAATGAGCAGTTCTTC
TRBJ2-1 | . | TRBD2 | TRBV7-2 | CASSLASGSMNEQFF | TGTGCCAGCAGCTTAGCTAGCGGGAGTATGAATGAGCAGTTCTTC
TRBJ1-1 | . | TRBD1 | TRBV28 | CASRDRGLTEAFF | TGTGCCAGCAGGGACAGGGGGCTTACTGAAGCTTTCTTT
TRBJ2-7 | few | . | TRBV7-2 | CASSSQLGVEQYF | TGTGCCAGCAGCTCCCAGTTGGGGGTCGAGCAGTACTTC
TRBJ2-3 | few | . | TRBV20-1 | CSVRYRTSDYWDTQYF | TGCAGCGTCCGTTACAGGACCTCCGATTATTGGGATACGCAGTATTTT
TRBJ2-7 | few | . | TRBV10-1 | CASSESLTPSEQYF | TGCGCCAGCAGTGAGTCTCTAACCCCCAGCGAGCAGTACTTC
TRBJ2-4 | . | . | TRBV5-5 | CASSRIEGDIQYF | TGTGCCAGCAGCCGCATTGAAGGGGACATTCAGTACTTC
TRBJ2-5 | few | . | TRBV27 | CASTPLAGQAKETQYF | TGTGCCAGCACCCCCTTGGCGGGGCAGGCCAAAGAGACCCAGTACTTC
TRBJ1-2 | many | . | TRBV6-5 | CASSIEDPKRYGYTF | TGTGCCAGCAGTATCGAAGATCCGAAGAGGTATGGCTACACCTTC
TRBJ2-1 | few | TRBD2 | TRBV20-1 | CSASAGGSYNEQFF | TGCAGTGCTAGTGCGGGAGGATCCTACAATGAGCAGTTCTTC
TRBJ2-5 | . | TRBD2 | TRBV20-1 | CSASDGGVQETQYF | TGCAGTGCTAGCGACGGGGGGGTCCAAGAGACCCAGTACTTC
TRBJ2-2 | few | . | TRBV9 | CASTGTPNTGELFF | TGTGCCAGCACCGGGACTCCTAACACCGGGGAGCTGTTTTTT
TRBJ2-2 | . | . | TRBV4-1 | CASSQNSANTGELFF | TGCGCCAGCAGCCAAAACAGCGCGAACACCGGGGAGCTGTTTTTT
TRBJ2-7 | few | TRBD2 | TRBV10-3 | CAISKVASGGLTYEQYF | TGTGCCATCAGTAAGGTGGCTAGCGGGGGGCTAACCTACGAGCAGTACTTC
TRBJ2-1 | . | . | TRBV5-6 | CASSIWARNEQFF | TGTGCCAGCAGCATATGGGCCCGAAATGAGCAGTTCTTC
TRBJ2-1 | . | . | TRBV29-1 | CSVTRGSNEQFF | TGCAGCGTTACTCGGGGCAGCAATGAGCAGTTCTTC
TRBJ2-7 | . | . | TRBV5-1 | CASSDHYEQYF | TGCGCCAGCAGCGACCACTACGAGCAGTACTTC
TRBJ2-7 | . | . | TRBV18 | CASSPPGFGEQYF | TGTGCCAGCTCACCACCGGGGTTTGGCGAGCAGTACTTC
TRBJ2-1 | . | . | TRBV29-1 | CSVVPPKAKFF | TGCAGCGTTGTCCCCCCTAAGGCTAAGTTCTTC
TRBJ2-7 | . | . | TRBV4-3 | CASSSQGPPSYEQYF | TGCGCCAGCAGCTCCCAGGGGCCCCCCTCCTACGAGCAGTACTTC
TRBJ2-7 | once | . | TRBV2 | CASRGDIYEQYF | TGTGCCAGCAGGGGAGACATCTACGAGCAGTACTTC
TRBJ2-7 | few | . | TRBV12-3/TRBV12-4 | CASSPKYFSYEQYF | TGTGCCAGCAGTCCGAAATATTTCTCCTACGAGCAGTACTTC
TRBJ2-3 | . | . | TRBV27 | CASRLTLSPDTQYF | TGTGCCAGCAGACTCACCTTATCTCCAGATACGCAGTATTTT
TRBJ2-3 | . | . | TRBV7-3 | CASSRTGGQRTDTQYF | TGTGCCAGCAGCCGAACCGGGGGGCAACGCACAGATACGCAGTATTTT
TRBJ1-2 | few | . | TRBV6-1 | CASSEASGNYGYTF | TGTGCCAGCAGTGAAGCGTCAGGCAACTATGGCTACACCTTC
TRBJ2-5 | many | . | TRBV29-1 | CSVGGQYQETQYF | TGCAGCGTTGGGGGCCAGTACCAAGAGACCCAGTACTTC
TRBJ2-7 | . | . | TRBV7-9 | CASSSSDILHYEQYF | TGTGCCAGCAGCTCATCAGACATCCTCCACTACGAGCAGTACTTC
TRBJ2-2 | . | . | TRBV4-2 | CASSPTRTEANTGELFF | TGTGCCAGCAGCCCGACCCGGACAGAGGCGAACACCGGGGAGCTGTTTTTT
TRBJ2-4 | . | . | TRBV2 | CASSETRVYAKNIQYF | TGTGCCAGCAGTGAAACTAGGGTCTATGCCAAAAACATTCAGTACTTC
TRBJ1-1 | few | . | TRBV2 | CASTAQTNTEAFF | TGTGCCAGCACCGCACAGACGAACACTGAAGCTTTCTTT
TRBJ2-7 | . | . | TRBV20-1 | CSARAEGSYEQYF | TGCAGTGCTAGAGCGGAGGGCTCCTACGAGCAGTACTTC
TRBJ2-1 | few | TRBD2 | TRBV20-1 | CSARGLAENNEQFF | TGCAGTGCCCGAGGACTAGCAGAAAACAATGAGCAGTTCTTC
TRBJ2-4 | . | . | TRBV7-9 | CASSPKGLSDIQYF | TGTGCCAGCAGCCCGAAGGGACTGTCGGACATTCAGTACTTC
TRBJ2-3 | . | . | TRBV2 | CASNRLSTDTQYF | TGTGCCAGCAATAGGCTGAGCACAGATACGCAGTATTTT
TRBJ2-5 | few | TRBD1 | TRBV20-1 | CSASDEGTAQETQYF | TGCAGTGCTAGTGACGAAGGGACAGCACAAGAGACCCAGTACTTC
TRBJ2-1 | . | TRBD1 | TRBV5-1 | CASSPQGQGVSYNEQFF | TGCGCCAGCAGCCCCCAGGGACAGGGGGTCTCCTACAATGAGCAGTTCTTC
TRBJ2-1 | . | TRBD1 | TRBV7-2 | CASSPWTGGNEQFF | TGTGCCAGCAGCCCTTGGACAGGGGGAAATGAGCAGTTCTTC
TRBJ2-1 | many | TRBD1 | TRBV6-5 | CASSSTGGSYNEQFF | TGTGCCAGCAGTTCAACAGGGGGTTCTTACAATGAGCAGTTCTTC
TRBJ2-1 | . | . | TRBV25-1 | CATRDISYNEQFF | TGTGCCACCAGGGACATCTCCTACAATGAGCAGTTCTTC
TRBJ2-1 | . | . | TRBV4-3 | CASSQDLEYNEQFF | TGCGCCAGCAGCCAAGATCTGGAGTACAATGAGCAGTTCTTC
TRBJ1-2 | . | . | TRBV6-5 | CASSYSGVSYGYTF | TGTGCCAGCAGTTACTCAGGGGTATCCTATGGCTACACCTTC
TRBJ1-3 | . | . | TRBV29-1 | CSVDEWGSGNTIYF | TGCAGCGTTGATGAATGGGGTTCTGGAAACACCATATATTTT
TRBJ1-4 | . | . | TRBV5-5 | CASSLGDGPNDKLFF | TGTGCCAGCAGCTTAGGTGACGGTCCTAATGATAAACTGTTTTTT
TRBJ1-4 | . | . | TRBV12-3/TRBV12-4 | CASRGSGVLWATNEKLFF | TGTGCCTCAAGGGGATCAGGGGTACTTTGGGCAACTAATGAAAAACTGTTTTTT
TRBJ2-1 | . | TRBD1 | TRBV5-1 | CASSKETGGTSSYNEQFF | TGCGCCAGCAGCAAAGAGACAGGGGGCACCAGCTCCTACAATGAGCAGTTCTTC
TRBJ1-4 | many | TRBD1 | TRBV4-1 | CASSNTGGFEKLFF | TGCGCCAGCAGCAACACAGGGGGATTTGAAAAACTGTTTTTT
TRBJ2-1 | . | TRBD2 | TRBV24-1 | CATSDWEASGSPRAYNEQFF | TGTGCCACCAGTGATTGGGAGGCTAGCGGGAGCCCCAGGGCCTACAATGAGCAGTTCTTC
TRBJ2-5 | once | . | TRBV6-6 | CASRSLQEQYF | TGTGCCAGCAGATCCTTGCAGGAGCAGTACTTC